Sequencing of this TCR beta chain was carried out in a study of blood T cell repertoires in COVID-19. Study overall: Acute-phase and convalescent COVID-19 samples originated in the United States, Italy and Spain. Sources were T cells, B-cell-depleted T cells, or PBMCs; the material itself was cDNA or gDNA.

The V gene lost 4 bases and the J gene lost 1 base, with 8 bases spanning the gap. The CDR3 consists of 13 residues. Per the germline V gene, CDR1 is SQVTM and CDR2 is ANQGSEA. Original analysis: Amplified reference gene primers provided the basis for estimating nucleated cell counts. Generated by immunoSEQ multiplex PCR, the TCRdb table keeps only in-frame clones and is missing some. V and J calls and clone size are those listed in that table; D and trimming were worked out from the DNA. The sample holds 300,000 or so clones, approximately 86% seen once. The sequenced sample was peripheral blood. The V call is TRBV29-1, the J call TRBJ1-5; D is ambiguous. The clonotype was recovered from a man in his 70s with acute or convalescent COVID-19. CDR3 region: CSVVLGSNQPQHF. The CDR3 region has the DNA TGCAGCGTTGTTTTGGGCAGCAATCAGCCCCAGCATTTT.